A single sample gave rise to the 12 T cell receptor beta chains below, sequenced in a study of CD8 T cells in ankylosing spondylitis. Study-wide findings and caveats: Seemingly distinctive of ankylosing spondylitis blood was a TCR beta motif formed by eight highly homologous variants.

These receptors have no known antigen. TCRdb reprocessed the 5' RACE reads with MiXCR, giving one entry per CDR3 protein. This table has some 220,000 distinct CDR3 sequences, 7.3% appearing once. Sequences were obtained from blood, either unsorted or a sorted T cell fraction (not recorded which). All receptors come from a male donor with ankylosing spondylitis.

This clonotype was seen repeatedly, ten times or more. The chain couples TRBV5-6 to TRBJ2-2; TRBD2 matches at 7 bases. This CDR3 has 13 residues. Germline CDR1 is SGHDT and CDR2 is YYEEEE. Losses at the gene ends were 4 bases for V and 5 bases for J; bases not matched to a gene: 2. This chain's CDR3 is CASSAGRTGELFF. CDR3 bases: TGTGCCAGCAGCGCCGGGAGGACCGGGGAGCTGTTTTTT.

Ten or more counts support this clonotype. The CDR3 DNA reads TGTGCCAGCAGGGTACGGGACGTTGTGAACACTGAAGCTTTCTTT. Protein: CASRVRDVVNTEAFF. V is TRBV7-2 and J is TRBJ1-1; TRBD1 is a possible D gene (5 bases). The CDR3 extends over 15 amino acids. Germline CDR1 reads SGHTA; CDR2 reads FQGNSA. V shed 6 bases and J shed 0 bases, with 14 bases lying between them.

This clonotype was counted at least ten times. This rearrangement joins TRBV7-2 to TRBJ1-1; D not certain. The CDR3 spans 11 residues. V lost 4 bases to trimming and J lost 2 bases, with 2 bases between them. Per the germline V gene, CDR1 is SGHTA and CDR2 is FQGNSA. DNA for the CDR3: TGTGCCAGCAGCTCCAACACTGAAGCTTTCTTT. It codes for CASSSNTEAFF.

The chain employs TRBV4-1 and TRBJ2-7; no clear D gene. Trimming took off 0 bases at V and 3 bases at J, with 9 bases between the two ends. The CDR3 is 14 residues long. Looked up from germline, CDR1 is MGHRA and CDR2 is YSYEKL. CDR3 loop: CASSQDNSVYEQYF. CDR3 nucleotide sequence: TGCGCCAGCAGCCAAGATAACTCAGTCTACGAGCAGTACTTC.

This clonotype was found a few times. The chain joins TRBV7-9 to TRBJ2-7; D not certain. This CDR3 spans 12 amino acids. Trimming removed 4 bases from V and 1 base from J, with 5 bases in between. Germline CDR1 is SEHNR and CDR2 is FQNEAQ (reference sequence). Here the CDR3 reads CASSSMSYEQYF. CDR3 coding DNA: TGTGCCAGCAGCTCGATGTCCTACGAGCAGTACTTC.

Ten or more counts support this clonotype. The chain joins TRBV9 to TRBJ2-3; 10 bases line up with TRBD2. V shed 4 bases, J shed 9 bases, and the junction held 5 bases outside the gene matches. The CDR3 is 13 amino acids. CDR1 and CDR2 from the germline V gene are SGDLS and YYNGEE. Written as DNA, the CDR3 is TGTGCCAGCAGCATGATAGCGGGAGGAACGCAGTATTTT. It yields the protein CASSMIAGGTQYF.

This clonotype was seen at least ten times. This rearrangement joins TRBV14 to TRBJ2-3, with D maybe TRBD1 (5 bases). The CDR3 is made up of 15 amino acids. The V and J ends lost 0 bases and 2 bases respectively, with 9 bases between them. Germline CDR1 reads SGHDN; CDR2 reads FVKESK. CDR3 coding DNA: TGTGCCAGCAGCCAAGATCCCAGGGACACAGATACGCAGTATTTT. Protein product: CASSQDPRDTDTQYF. The variable domain in full, completed from reference TRBV14 and TRBJ2-3, reads EAGVTQFPSHSVIEKGQTVTLRCDPISGHDNLYWYRRVMGKEIKFLLHFVKESKQDESGMPNNRFLAERTGGTYSTLKVQPAELEDSGVYFCASSQDPRDTDTQYFGPGTRLTVL.

V usage is TRBV7-9 and J usage is TRBJ2-7; no clear D. With 5 bases removed from V and 3 bases from J, the gap between germline ends came to 14 bases. Germline V gene lookup returns CDR1 SEHNR and CDR2 FQNEAQ (reference sequence). The CDR3 is 14 residues long. CDR3 amino acids: CASSPRQASYEQYF. Here the CDR3 DNA reads TGTGCCAGCAGCCCCCGGCAGGCGAGCTACGAGCAGTACTTC.

The chain has TRBV4-3 and TRBJ1-2, with D possibly matching TRBD1 (5 bases). Per the germline V gene, CDR1 is LGHNA and CDR2 is YSLEER. The CDR3 totals 14 residues. V lost 4 bases and J lost 0, with 9 bases in between. CDR3 in DNA: TGCGCCAGCAGCCCAGGCAGGGCTAACTATGGCTACACCTTC. It yields the protein CASSPGRANYGYTF.

The CDR3 DNA is TGTGCCAGCAGCCAGACCTTTAGCGGGAGGGCCGAGCAGTACTTC. Translating it yields CASSQTFSGRAEQYF. V usage is TRBV4-2 and J usage is TRBJ2-7; 11 bases align to TRBD2. The V gene end was trimmed by 3 bases and the J gene end by 6 bases; junction bases not matched to a gene: 7. CDR3 size: 15 residues. Germline V gene data show CDR1 as LGHNA and CDR2 as YNFKEQ.

The table lists this clonotype with many counts. The genes are TRBV6-2 or TRBV6-3 and TRBJ1-5; unclear D gene. Germline V gives CDR1 MNHEY, CDR2 SVGEGT. V was clipped by 8 bases and J by 2 bases, with 16 bases between them. This CDR3 spans 15 amino acids. CDR3 bases: TGTGCCAGCCTAGACCCGACTTGGGGCAATCAGCCCCAGCATTTT. Translated: CASLDPTWGNQPQHF.

The V call is TRBV6-5, the J call TRBJ2-3; D not resolved. The V and J ends lost 0 bases and 0 bases respectively, with 7 bases between them. CDR1 MNHEY and CDR2 SVGAGI come from the germline V gene. The CDR3 extends over 15 amino acids. The DNA for the CDR3 is TGTGCCAGCAGTTACTCGACCGAAAGCACAGATACGCAGTATTTT. Protein sequence: CASSYSTESTDTQYF.